These 11 T cell receptor beta chains were all obtained from the same sample, sequenced in a study of Graves' ophthalmopathy and Graves' hyperthyroidism. TCR beta CDR3 amplification used RNA transcripts. Investigators did first-round RT-PCR with HTBI primers, then second-round multiplex PCR. TCRdb called the multiplex PCR reads again in MiXCR, with one record for every CDR3 protein. The table includes about 16,000 distinct CDR3 sequences, roughly 46% detected once. The sequenced sample consisted of peripheral blood. These receptors originate from a woman aged 40 to 55 with stable Graves' hyperthyroidism.

By proportion, this clonotype is medium-sized. This chain links TRBV24-1 with TRBJ2-7; TRBD2 is a possible D gene (6 bases). V was clipped by 3 bases and J by 5 bases, with 19 bases between them. CDR1 is KGHDR and CDR2 is SFDVKD in the germline V gene. The length of the CDR3 is 16 residues. The CDR3 protein is CATSDVVGEVQNEQYF. As DNA, the CDR3 is TGTGCCACCAGTGATGTAGTAGGGGAGGTTCAGAACGAGCAGTACTTC.

To note about this clonotype: No conserved phenylalanine or tryptophan is present at the end of the CDR3, so a read error is the likely explanation. The chain links TRBV20-1 to TRBJ2-3; possibly TRBD2 for D (6 bases). Trimming took 5 bases from V and 2 from J, leaving 17 bases between them. The CDR3 is 15 amino acids. Germline V gives CDR1 DFQATT, CDR2 SNEGSKA (reference sequence). CDR3 sequence reads: CSAGGVGGYTDTQYV. For the CDR3, the DNA is TGCAGTGCTGGGGGAGTGGGGGGTTACACAGATACGCAGTATGTT.

This clonotype is labeled as medium-sized. This chain connects TRBV15 to TRBJ2-3, with TRBD2 as a possible D gene (5 bases). Germline V gene sequence: CDR1 LNHNV, CDR2 YYDKDF (reference sequence). V was trimmed by 3 bases and J by 0 bases, leaving 13 bases between them. The CDR3 is 16 residues long. As DNA, the CDR3 is TGTGCCACCAGCAGGGGAACGCGGAGGAGCACAGATACGCAGTATTTT. Protein product: CATSRGTRRSTDTQYF.

The sample holds one count of this clonotype. A much larger clone is a single base away; this may be a read error. The chain is built from TRBV5-5 and TRBJ2-1; D unresolved. The CDR3 has 14 residues. Germline V lookup: CDR1 SGHKS, CDR2 YYEKEE (reference sequence). The CDR3 reads CASSLVGRDNEQVF. CDR3 sequence (DNA): TGTGCCAGCAGCTTGGTGGGCAGAGACAATGAGCAGGTCTTC.

This clonotype showed up many times. J is TRBJ2-3 and V is TRBV11-2, with TRBD2 as a possible D gene (6 bases). The V end was cut by 5 bases, the J end by 2 bases, with 11 bases between. The V gene's germline CDR1 is SGHAT and CDR2 FQNNGV. CDR3 length equals 14 residues. The CDR3 protein is CASSGGTHTDTQYF. The CDR3, as DNA: TGTGCCAGCAGCGGGGGGACCCACACAGATACGCAGTATTTT.

The chain employs TRBV20-1 and TRBJ2-7; 7 nucleotides match TRBD2. The CDR3 extends over 13 amino acids. Germline CDR1 DFQATT, CDR2 SNEGSKA (reference sequence). The J segment lost 3 bases and the V segment lost 3 bases, leaving 5 bases of the junction unmatched. As DNA, the CDR3 is TGCAGTGCTAGTGGGGGACTACGCTACGAGCAGTACTTC. It specifies CSASGGLRYEQYF.

There are many counts of this clonotype. V usage is TRBV15 and J usage is TRBJ2-5; 8 bases match TRBD2. Germline CDR1 reads LNHNV; CDR2 reads YYDKDF (reference sequence). J gave up 5 bases and V 0 bases, and 5 bases lay outside the gene matches. This CDR3 is 15 amino acids long. This CDR3 reads CATSRDAGGLETQYF. The DNA of the CDR3 is TGTGCCACCAGCAGAGATGCGGGAGGACTTGAGACCCAGTACTTC.

To note about this clonotype: Given a much more abundant clone one base away, this may be a read error. This sequence joins TRBV6-6 and TRBJ1-6; perhaps TRBD1 as D (6 bases). The CDR3 spans 15 residues. Germline CDR1 and CDR2: MNHNY and SVGAGI (reference sequence). The CDR3 coding sequence is TGTGCCAGCAGCCCGGACAGTCCCAGGAAATCACCCCTCCTCTTT. Encoded protein: CASSPDSPRKSPLLF.

This clonotype has ten or more counts. The rearrangement uses TRBV9 and TRBJ2-5; 7 positions match TRBD1. With 4 bases clipped from V and 1 base from J, the junction kept 16 bases outside the gene matches. CDR3 length equals 18 residues. Germline V gives CDR1 SGDLS, CDR2 YYNGEE. Here the CDR3 DNA reads TGTGCCAGCAGCCCTGCCGTGCCAGGACAGGTTCTCCAAGAGACCCAGTACTTC. It is translated as CASSPAVPGQVLQETQYF.

This clonotype appeared many times. The V call is TRBV20-1, the J call TRBJ1-2; possible D gene TRBD1, 5 bases. This CDR3 is 13 amino acids long. Per the germline V gene, CDR1 is DFQATT and CDR2 is SNEGSKA (reference sequence). The germline V and J ends were trimmed by 5 bases and 5 bases, with 15 bases remaining between them. The CDR3 nucleotides are TGCAGTGCTGCCCCACCGGGGGGGTATGGCTACACCTTC. It specifies CSAAPPGGYGYTF.

In regard to this clonotype: The junction shows a germline mismatch at one end, possibly a read error. This rearrangement joins TRBV7-2 to TRBJ1-6; a weak D match, TRBD1 (5 bases). Germline V gives CDR1 SGHTA, CDR2 FQGNSA. The CDR3 extends over 13 amino acids. For the CDR3, the DNA is TGTGCCAGCAGCTTAGTAGGGGAATCACCCCTCCTCTTT. It encodes CASSLVGESPLLF. Looking up the rest from reference TRBV7-2 and TRBJ1-6 gives the full variable domain: GAGVSQSPSNKVTEKGKDVELRCDPISGHTALYWYRQSLGQGLEFLIYFQGNSAPDKSGLPSDRFSAERTGGSVSTLTIQRTQQEDSAVYLCASSLVGESPLLFGNGTRLTVT.